This TCR beta chain was sequenced for a study of cytomegalovirus exposure and HLA in healthy donors. Study findings and constraints: Rates of TCR association differed by HLA locus in a later analysis, with DRB1 highest and HLA-C lowest. High specificity and sensitivity for cytomegalovirus status were reported for the classifier. Association with HLA alleles at 0.05 false discovery rate was found for around 15,000 TCR beta sequences in a later analysis. Likely technical artifact: a cluster of highly shared sequence variants.

It was with 60 Vbeta and 13 Jbeta primers that the PCR ran. TCRdb's table, derived via immunoSEQ multiplex PCR, lists solely in-frame clones and lacks some. The sample carries 65,000 to 85,000 clones, approximately 88% recorded once. Comment on this clone: What it binds is unknown.

The CDR3 runs to 15 residues. From germline, CDR1 is SGHRS and CDR2 YFSETQ. Trimming took off 4 bases at V and 4 bases at J, with 15 bases between the two ends. The genes are TRBV5-1 and TRBJ2-1; possible D gene TRBD1, 5 bases. The origin of this receptor is a woman in her 50s in good health and CMV-seronegative. Material for sequencing was PBMCs. CDR3 DNA: TGCGCCAGCAGCGATCCAGGGCGTTCTTACAATGAGCAGTTCTTC. Amino acids: CASSDPGRSYNEQFF. Based on the CDR3 plus reference TRBV5-1 and TRBJ2-1, the full variable domain is KAGVTQTPRYLIKTRGQQVTLSCSPISGHRSVSWYQQTPGQGLQFLFEYFSETQRNKGNFPGRFSGRQFSNSRSEMNVSTLELGDSALYLCASSDPGRSYNEQFFGPGTRLTVL.